This T cell receptor beta chain was obtained from a study of response to subunit inactivated influenza vaccine. General observations from the study: Every seasonal influenza vaccination brings in few new T cells, the authors suggested.

The CDR3 is 12 amino acids. Trimming cost V 8 bases and J 3 bases, with 7 bases left between them. About this clonotype: What it binds is not known.

In TCRdb, the RT-PCR reads were re-called with MiXCR into one record per CDR3 protein. The sample contains about 480,000 distinct CDR3 sequences, about 25% of which appear only once. This material consisted of CD4+ T cells sorted from PBMCs, taken around 5 days after vaccination. This TCR was recovered from a man between 50 and 59 years old who received an inactivated influenza vaccine. The chain carries TRBV12-3 or TRBV12-4 and TRBJ1-4; D call uncertain. CDR3 DNA sequence: TGTGCCAGCCGCCGGGCTAATGAAAAACTGTTTTTT. Its protein product is CASRRANEKLFF.